This TCR beta chain was documented in a study of T cell responses to AZD1222 COVID-19 vaccine. Study outcomes and limitations: Repertoires were obtained solely post-peak T cell response. Dominant CD4 TCR responses targeted spike regions 160-218 and 743-854.

Produced via immunoSEQ multiplex PCR; TCRdb's table is partial and in-frame only. The sample lists 130,000 to 150,000 clones, about nine tenths seen once, with roughly 1.7% in the top ten. V lost 9 bases, J lost 7 bases, and 22 bases lay in between. The CDR3 loop spans 15 amino acids. CDR1 and CDR2 (germline): LNHDA, SQIVND (reference sequence). This clone was observed a single time. No antigen is known for it. This chain links TRBV19 with TRBJ2-1; D is perhaps TRBD1 or TRBD2 (7 bases each). The receptor was derived from an adult who received the AZD1222 COVID-19 vaccine. This specimen was peripheral blood, taken 28 days after the second AZD1222 dose. The CDR3 DNA sequence: TGTGCCAGCGATAGGGGGCAAGCGGGGAGAAATGAGCAGTTCTTC. This encodes CASDRGQAGRNEQFF. The entire variable domain, with the rest obtained from reference TRBV19 and TRBJ2-1, is as follows: DGGITQSPKYLFRKEGQNVTLSCEQNLNHDAMYWYRQDPGQGLRLIYYSQIVNDFQKGDIAEGYSVSREKKESFPLTVTSAQKNPTAFYLCASDRGQAGRNEQFFGPGTRLTVL.